The TCR beta chain described here comes from a study of T cell changes during pregnancy in multiple sclerosis. Of note for this clone: At one of its ends the junction is not consistent with the germline gene, which may arise from a read error.

CDR3 size: 15 residues. The germline V gene has CDR1 LNHDA and CDR2 SQIVND (reference sequence). Using immunoSEQ multiplex PCR, the repertoire was profiled, and TCRdb retains in-frame clones only, with some absent. The table records about 38,000 clones, around 90% of them present only once. This TCR was sampled from a female donor in good health, enrolled as a control in a pregnancy study. The chain joins TRBV19 to TRBJ1-1, with D possibly TRBD1 on 5 matching bases. Sequencing was performed on CD4+ T cells from peripheral blood mononuclear cells, taken after pregnancy. The CDR3 DNA reads as TGTGCCAGTAGTAGAGGAAGAGCAGGGAACCCTGAAGCTTTCTTT. Protein: CASSRGRAGNPEAFF.